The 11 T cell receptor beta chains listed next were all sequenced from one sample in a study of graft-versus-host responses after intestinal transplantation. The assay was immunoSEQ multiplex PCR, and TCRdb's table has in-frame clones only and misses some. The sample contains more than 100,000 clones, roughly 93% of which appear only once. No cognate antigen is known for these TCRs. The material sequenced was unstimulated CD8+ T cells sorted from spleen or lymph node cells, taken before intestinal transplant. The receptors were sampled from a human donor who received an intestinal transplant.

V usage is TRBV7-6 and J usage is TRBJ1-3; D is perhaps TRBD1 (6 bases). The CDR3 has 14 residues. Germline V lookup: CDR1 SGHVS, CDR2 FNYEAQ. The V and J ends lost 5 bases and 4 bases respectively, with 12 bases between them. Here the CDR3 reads CASSQGIAGNTIYF. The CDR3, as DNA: TGTGCCAGCAGCCAGGGGATCGCAGGAAACACCATATATTTT.

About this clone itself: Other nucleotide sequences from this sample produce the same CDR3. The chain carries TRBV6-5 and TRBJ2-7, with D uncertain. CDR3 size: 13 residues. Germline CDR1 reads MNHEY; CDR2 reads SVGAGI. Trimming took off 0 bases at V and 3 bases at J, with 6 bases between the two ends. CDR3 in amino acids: CASSYSRSYEQYF. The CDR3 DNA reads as TGTGCCAGCAGTTACTCGAGAAGCTACGAGCAGTACTTC.

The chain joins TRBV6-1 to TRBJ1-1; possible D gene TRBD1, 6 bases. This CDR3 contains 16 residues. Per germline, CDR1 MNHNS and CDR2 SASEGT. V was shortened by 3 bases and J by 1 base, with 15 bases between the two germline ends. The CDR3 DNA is TGTGCCAGCAGTGAGCCCCGGGGGCCGGGGAACACTGAAGCTTTCTTT. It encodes CASSEPRGPGNTEAFF.

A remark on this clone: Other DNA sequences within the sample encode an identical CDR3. DNA for the CDR3: TGCAGTGCTAGGGAAGGCTATGGCTACACCTTC. Residues: CSAREGYGYTF. The rearrangement uses TRBV20-1 and TRBJ1-2; D ambiguous. The germline V and J ends were trimmed by 3 bases and 4 bases, with 6 bases remaining between them. The CDR3 consists of 11 residues. CDR1 and CDR2 from the germline V gene are DFQATT and SNEGSKA (reference sequence).

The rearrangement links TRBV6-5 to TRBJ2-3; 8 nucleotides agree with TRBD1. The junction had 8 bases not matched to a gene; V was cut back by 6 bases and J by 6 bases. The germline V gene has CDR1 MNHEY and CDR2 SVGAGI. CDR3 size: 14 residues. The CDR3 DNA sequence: TGTGCCAGCAGCCTCGGACAGGGAGCGGATACGCAGTATTTT. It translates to CASSLGQGADTQYF.

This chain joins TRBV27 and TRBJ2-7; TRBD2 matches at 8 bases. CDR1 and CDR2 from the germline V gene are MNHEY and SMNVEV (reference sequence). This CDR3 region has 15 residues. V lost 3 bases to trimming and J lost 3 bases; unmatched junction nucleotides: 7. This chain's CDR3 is CASSLRGAVLYEQYF. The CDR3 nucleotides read TGTGCCAGCAGTTTGCGGGGGGCGGTCCTCTACGAGCAGTACTTC.

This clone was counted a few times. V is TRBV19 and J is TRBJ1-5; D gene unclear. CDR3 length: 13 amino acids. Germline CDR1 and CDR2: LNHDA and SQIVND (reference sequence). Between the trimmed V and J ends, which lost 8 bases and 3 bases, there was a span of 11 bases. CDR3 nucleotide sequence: TGTGCCAGTGCCTATGGGTTCAATCAGCCCCAGCATTTT. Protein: CASAYGFNQPQHF.

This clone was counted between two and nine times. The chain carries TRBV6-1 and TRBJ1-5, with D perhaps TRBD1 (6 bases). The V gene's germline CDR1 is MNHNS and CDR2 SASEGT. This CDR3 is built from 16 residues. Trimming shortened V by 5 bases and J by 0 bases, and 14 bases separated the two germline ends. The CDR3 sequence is CASSKGGGYSNQPQHF. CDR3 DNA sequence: TGTGCCAGCAGTAAAGGGGGGGGATATAGCAATCAGCCCCAGCATTTT.

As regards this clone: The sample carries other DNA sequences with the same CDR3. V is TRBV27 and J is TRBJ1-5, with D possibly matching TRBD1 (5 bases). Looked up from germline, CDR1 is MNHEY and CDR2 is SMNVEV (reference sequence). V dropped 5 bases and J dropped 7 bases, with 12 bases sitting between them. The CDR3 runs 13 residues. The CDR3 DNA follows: TGTGCCAGCAGTCCCGGGACGGGGCAGCCCCAGCATTTT. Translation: CASSPGTGQPQHF.

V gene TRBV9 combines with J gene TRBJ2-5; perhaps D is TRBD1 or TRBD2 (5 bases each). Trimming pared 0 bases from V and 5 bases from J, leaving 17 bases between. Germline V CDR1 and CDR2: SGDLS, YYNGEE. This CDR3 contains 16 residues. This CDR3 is CASSVEGTVGLETQYF. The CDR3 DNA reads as TGTGCCAGCAGCGTAGAGGGGACGGTTGGTTTGGAGACCCAGTACTTC.

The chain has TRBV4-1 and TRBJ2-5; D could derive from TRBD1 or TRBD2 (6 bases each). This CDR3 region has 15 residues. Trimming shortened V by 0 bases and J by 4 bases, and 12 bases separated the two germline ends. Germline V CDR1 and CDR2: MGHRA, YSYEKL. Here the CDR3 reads CASSQDPGAGETQYF. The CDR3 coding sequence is TGCGCCAGCAGCCAAGATCCGGGGGCTGGAGAGACCCAGTACTTC.